The T cell receptor beta chain described here comes from a study of T cell responses to AZD1222 COVID-19 vaccine. As for the study in general: Investigators merged groups given second doses at roughly 4 or roughly 12 weeks. Points from the study as a whole: Two AZD1222 doses significantly raised spike-specific TCR breadth and depth over controls. Sampling captured repertoires only after the peak T cell response. Targeting of unmutated variant regions was reportedly seen in nearly half of spike-specific TCRs.

Trimming pared 1 base from V and 4 bases from J, leaving 8 bases between. Per the germline V gene, CDR1 is SGHKS and CDR2 is YYEKEE (reference sequence). CDR3 length: 13 residues. The repertoire was sequenced with immunoSEQ multiplex PCR; TCRdb's copy has only in-frame clones and lacks some. The table lists approximately 150,000 clones, around 88% of them singletons. In the case of this clone: The antigen remains undetermined.

The sequenced sample was peripheral blood, obtained on day 0 of AZD1222 vaccination. The chain uses TRBV5-5 and TRBJ1-2; D unresolved. The TCR sequence derives from an adult in good health. In DNA, the CDR3 is TGTGCCAGCAGCTTGTCACAGCTCTATGGCTACACCTTC. It translates to CASSLSQLYGYTF.